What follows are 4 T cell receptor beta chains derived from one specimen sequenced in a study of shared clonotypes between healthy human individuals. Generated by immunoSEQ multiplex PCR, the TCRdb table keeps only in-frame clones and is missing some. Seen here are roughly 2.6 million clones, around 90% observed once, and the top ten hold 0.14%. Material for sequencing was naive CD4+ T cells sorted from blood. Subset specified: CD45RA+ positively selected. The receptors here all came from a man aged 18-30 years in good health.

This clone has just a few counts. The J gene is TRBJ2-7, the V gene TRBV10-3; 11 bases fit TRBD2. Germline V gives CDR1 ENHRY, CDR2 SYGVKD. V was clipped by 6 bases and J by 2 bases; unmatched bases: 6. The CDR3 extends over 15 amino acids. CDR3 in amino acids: CAIRAGTSGPYEQYF. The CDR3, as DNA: TGTGCCATCAGGGCCGGGACTAGCGGACCCTACGAGCAGTACTTC.

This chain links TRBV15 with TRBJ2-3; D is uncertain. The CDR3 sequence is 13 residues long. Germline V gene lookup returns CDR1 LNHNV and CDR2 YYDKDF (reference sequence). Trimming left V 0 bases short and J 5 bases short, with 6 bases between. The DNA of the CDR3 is TGTGCCACCAGCAGAGATTTCGGAGATACGCAGTATTTT. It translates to CATSRDFGDTQYF.

The CDR3 coding sequence is TGTGCCAGCAGCTTAATCCCTATTAGCGGGAGTGGTGGAGAGACCCAGTACTTC. Translated: CASSLIPISGSGGETQYF. This sequence joins TRBV7-6 and TRBJ2-5; TRBD2 aligns across 9 bases. Germline V gene lookup returns CDR1 SGHVS and CDR2 FNYEAQ. With V trimmed by 2 bases and J by 4 bases, 14 bases remained unmatched. The CDR3 length is 18 residues.

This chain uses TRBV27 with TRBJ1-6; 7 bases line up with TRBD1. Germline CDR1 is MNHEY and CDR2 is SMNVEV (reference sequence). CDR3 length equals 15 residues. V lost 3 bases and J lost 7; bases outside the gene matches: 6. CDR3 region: CASSFEGALNSPLHF. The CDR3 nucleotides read TGTGCCAGCAGTTTTGAGGGGGCTCTGAATTCACCCCTCCACTTT.